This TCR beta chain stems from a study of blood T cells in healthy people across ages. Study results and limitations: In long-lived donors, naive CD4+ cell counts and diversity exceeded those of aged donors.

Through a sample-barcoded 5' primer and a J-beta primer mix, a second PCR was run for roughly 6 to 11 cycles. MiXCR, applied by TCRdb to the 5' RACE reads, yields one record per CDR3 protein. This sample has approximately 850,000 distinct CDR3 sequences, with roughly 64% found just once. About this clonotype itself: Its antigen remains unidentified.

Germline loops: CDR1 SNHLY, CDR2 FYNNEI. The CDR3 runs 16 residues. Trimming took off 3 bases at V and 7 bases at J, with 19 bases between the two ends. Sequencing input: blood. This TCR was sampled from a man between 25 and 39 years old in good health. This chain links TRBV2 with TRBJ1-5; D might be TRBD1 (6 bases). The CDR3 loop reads CASSDGSGAASQPQHF. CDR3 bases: TGTGCCAGCAGTGATGGGTCAGGGGCGGCGAGCCAGCCCCAGCATTTT.